The next 32 T cell receptor beta chains were all read from a single sample in a study of blood T cell repertoires in COVID-19. Repertoires were generated with immunoSEQ multiplex PCR, while TCRdb's copy carries only in-frame clones and drops some. Of about 250,000 clones listed, 88% are singletons. The specimen sequenced was peripheral blood. The receptors shown here come from a man at least 80 years old with acute or convalescent COVID-19.

The V gene is TRBV18, the J gene TRBJ2-5; 10 bases fit TRBD1. The CDR3 length is 17 residues. V shed 1 base and J 0 bases; nucleotides not matched to a gene: 5. Germline CDR1 is KGHSH and CDR2 is LQKENI. The CDR3 DNA reads as TGTGCCAGCTCACCACTCAGGGGACAGGGGTACCAAGAGACCCAGTACTTC. Translating gives CASSPLRGQGYQETQYF.

V usage is TRBV7-9 and J usage is TRBJ2-1; 8 nucleotides line up with TRBD2. CDR3 length equals 13 residues. CDR1 is SEHNR and CDR2 is FQNEAQ in the germline V gene (reference sequence). Unmatched junction bases numbered 11, after V lost 10 bases and J lost 9 bases. CDR3 coding DNA: TGTGCCACCACCGGAGGGGCGGGAGGTGAGCAGTTCTTC. This encodes CATTGGAGGEQFF.

This clone showed up just once. V and J are TRBV4-3 and TRBJ2-1; 9 nucleotides align to TRBD1. CDR3 length: 17 residues. V dropped 0 bases and J dropped 8; count of bases not matched to a gene: 11. Germline values: CDR1 LGHNA, CDR2 YSLEER. This CDR3 is CASSQDLGTGRIDEQFF. The CDR3 bases are TGCGCCAGCAGCCAAGATCTAGGGACAGGGAGGATCGATGAGCAGTTCTTC.

The rearrangement joins TRBV6-5 to TRBJ1-2, with 10 bases aligning to TRBD1. Germline loops: CDR1 MNHEY, CDR2 SVGAGI. The ends lost 5 bases at V and 4 bases at J; junction bases unmatched: 4. CDR3 length: 14 residues. This chain's CDR3 is CASSTGTGVYGYTF. The CDR3, as DNA: TGTGCCAGCAGTACCGGGACAGGGGTCTATGGCTACACCTTC.

This chain links TRBV19 with TRBJ1-1, with D possibly matching TRBD1 (6 bases). Trimming shortened V by 4 bases and J by 0 bases, and 15 bases separated the two germline ends. The CDR3 runs to 16 residues. The germline V gene has CDR1 LNHDA and CDR2 SQIVND (reference sequence). The DNA for the CDR3 is TGTGCCAGTAGTAACCCACGGACAGCAATGAACACTGAAGCTTTCTTT. Residues: CASSNPRTAMNTEAFF.

V and J are TRBV6-5 and TRBJ1-6; no clear D gene. V was clipped by 4 bases and J by 7 bases, with 14 bases between them. Germline V lookup: CDR1 MNHEY, CDR2 SVGAGI. The CDR3 length is 15 residues. Here the CDR3 DNA reads TGTGCCAGCAGTTCCTCGTCTATTGTCAATTCACCCCTCCACTTT. It translates to CASSSSSIVNSPLHF.

The rearrangement uses TRBV7-9 and TRBJ2-3, with a tentative D call TRBD2 (5 bases). CDR1 is SEHNR and CDR2 is FQNEAQ in the germline V gene (reference sequence). V gave up 1 base and J gave up 5 bases, with 10 bases separating them. The CDR3 extends over 14 amino acids. The CDR3 DNA follows: TGTGCCAGCAGCTTAGGAGTCAGCGGAGATACGCAGTATTTT. Residues: CASSLGVSGDTQYF.

This rearrangement joins TRBV4-2 to TRBJ1-5; TRBD1 matches 7 bases. The V and J ends lost 1 base and 4 bases, in that order; junction bases with no gene match: 4. This CDR3 spans 15 amino acids. Germline CDR1 and CDR2: LGHNA and YNFKEQ. The CDR3 DNA follows: TGTGCCAGCAGCCAAGGGTACAGGGGAAATCAGCCCCAGCATTTT. Protein product: CASSQGYRGNQPQHF.

This chain uses TRBV5-1 with TRBJ1-5; 8 nucleotides agree with TRBD1. V shed 3 bases and J 2 bases; nucleotides not matched to a gene: 4. The CDR3 totals 15 residues. CDR1 is SGHRS and CDR2 is YFSETQ in the germline V gene. CDR3 in amino acids: CASSWGTGRNQPQHF. The CDR3 coding sequence is TGCGCCAGCAGCTGGGGGACAGGTCGCAATCAGCCCCAGCATTTT.

Worth noting for this clone: Other nucleotide sequences in the sample specify the same CDR3. This rearrangement joins TRBV24-1 to TRBJ2-2, with TRBD2 as a possible D gene (6 bases). Between the trimmed V and J ends, which lost 4 bases and 5 bases, there was a span of 13 bases. The CDR3 extends over 15 amino acids. The germline V gene encodes CDR1 KGHDR and CDR2 SFDVKD. The CDR3 sequence: CATSDPTRPTGELFF. Written as DNA, the CDR3 is TGTGCCACCAGTGACCCGACTAGGCCGACCGGGGAGCTGTTTTTT.

This chain uses TRBV7-9 with TRBJ2-5; TRBD1 is a possible D gene (8 bases). The CDR3 runs to 13 residues. The V gene's germline CDR1 is SEHNR and CDR2 FQNEAQ (reference sequence). The V and J ends lost 4 bases and 5 bases respectively, with 11 bases between them. CDR3 in DNA: TGTGCCAGCAGCTCACAGGGGGGGGAGACCCAGTACTTC. Its translation is CASSSQGGETQYF.

The chain combines TRBV3-1 (or the pseudogene TRBV3-2) with TRBJ2-1, with D possibly matching TRBD1 (6 bases). V was trimmed by 3 bases and J by 8 bases, leaving 11 bases between them. From germline, CDR1 is LGHDT and CDR2 YNNKEL (reference sequence). This CDR3 region has 13 residues. The CDR3 DNA follows: TGTGCCAGCAGCCACCGGACAGCCGATGAGCAGTTCTTC. It translates to CASSHRTADEQFF.

The rearrangement joins TRBV5-5 to TRBJ1-4; D is undetermined. The germline V gene encodes CDR1 SGHKS and CDR2 YYEKEE (reference sequence). V lost 2 bases, J lost 3 bases, and 8 bases lay in between. The CDR3 totals 14 residues. The CDR3 DNA reads as TGTGCCAGCAGCTTTGTTCGAGCTAATGAAAAACTGTTTTTT. As protein: CASSFVRANEKLFF.

The rearrangement uses TRBV4-3 and TRBJ1-5; D is uncertain. Germline CDR1 reads LGHNA; CDR2 reads YSLEER. Trimming shortened V by 0 bases and J by 2 bases, and 5 bases separated the two germline ends. The CDR3 runs 14 residues. In DNA form, the CDR3 reads TGCGCCAGCAGCCAAGACCTTGGCAATCAGCCCCAGCATTTT. Residues: CASSQDLGNQPQHF.

V usage is TRBV12-5 and J usage is TRBJ2-1, with TRBD1 matching over 9 bases. V lost 5 bases to trimming and J lost 8 bases; unmatched junction nucleotides: 10. The CDR3 is made up of 15 amino acids. Per germline, CDR1 LGHNT and CDR2 FRNRAP. The CDR3 DNA reads as TGTGCTAGTGGTCCCCGGGACAGGGCTTTCGATGAGCAGTTCTTC. Translating gives CASGPRDRAFDEQFF.

Worth noting for this clone: Possible read error: a much larger clone is one base away. The chain joins TRBV12-3 or TRBV12-4 to TRBJ2-7, with D tentatively TRBD1 (5 bases). The CDR3 loop spans 12 amino acids. V was clipped by 5 bases and J by 0 bases, with 5 bases between them. The CDR3 DNA reads as TGTGCCAGCAGTGACAGCTCCTACGAGCAGTACTTC. Translated: CASSDSSYEQYF.

The V and J genes are TRBV2 and TRBJ2-3; 7 bases line up with TRBD2. V lost 7 bases and J lost 2; bases outside the gene matches: 12. Per germline, CDR1 SNHLY and CDR2 FYNNEI. The CDR3 is 16 residues long. The CDR3 DNA is TGTGCCAGCACAAAAAGGTGGGGAGGGTCCACAGATACGCAGTATTTT. Translated: CASTKRWGGSTDTQYF.

V is TRBV25-1 and J is TRBJ1-4; D not certain. Germline V gives CDR1 MGHDK, CDR2 SYGVNS. Trimming stripped 4 bases from V and 1 base from J, with 4 bases between. The CDR3 sequence is 13 residues long. CDR3 residues: CASSVRTNEKLFF. The DNA of the CDR3 is TGTGCCAGCAGTGTCAGAACTAATGAAAAACTGTTTTTT.

The rearrangement links TRBV7-9 to TRBJ1-4, with TRBD1 as a possible D gene (5 bases). The CDR3 is 15 residues long. Trimming stripped 0 bases from V and 2 bases from J, with 7 bases between. Per the germline V gene, CDR1 is SEHNR and CDR2 is FQNEAQ (reference sequence). The CDR3 region is CASSLAAGTNEKLFF. DNA of the CDR3: TGTGCCAGCAGCTTAGCGGCAGGGACTAATGAAAAACTGTTTTTT.

The V and J genes are TRBV18 and TRBJ1-3; possibly TRBD1 for D (6 bases). The length of the CDR3 is 15 residues. Looked up from germline, CDR1 is KGHSH and CDR2 is LQKENI. V gave up 5 bases and J gave up 0 bases, with 11 bases separating them. CDR3 nucleotide sequence: TGTGCCAGCTCATTGGGACAAAACTCTGGAAACACCATATATTTT. Protein: CASSLGQNSGNTIYF.

The V and J genes are TRBV14 and TRBJ2-5; D is possibly TRBD2 (6 bases). Germline V gene data show CDR1 as SGHDN and CDR2 as FVKESK. CDR3 length: 14 residues. V lost 4 bases to trimming and J lost 1 base, with 10 bases between them. The CDR3 is CASSLGLPQETQYF. The CDR3 coding sequence is TGTGCCAGCAGCCTGGGACTCCCCCAAGAGACCCAGTACTTC. The full variable domain, completed using reference TRBV14 and TRBJ2-5, is EAGVTQFPSHSVIEKGQTVTLRCDPISGHDNLYWYRRVMGKEIKFLLHFVKESKQDESGMPNNRFLAERTGGTYSTLKVQPAELEDSGVYFCASSLGLPQETQYFGPGTRLLVL.

The chain joins TRBV11-2 to TRBJ2-1, with 7 bases lining up with TRBD1. Looked up from germline, CDR1 is SGHAT and CDR2 is FQNNGV. V lost 1 base and J lost 0; bases outside the gene matches: 6. This CDR3 has 17 residues. CDR3 region: CASSLGTRDSSYNEQFF. The CDR3 DNA sequence: TGTGCCAGCAGCTTAGGGACCCGGGACAGCTCCTACAATGAGCAGTTCTTC.

The chain employs TRBV3-1 (or the pseudogene TRBV3-2) and TRBJ2-2; TRBD2 matches 9 bases. Germline loops: CDR1 LGHDT, CDR2 YNNKEL (reference sequence). The CDR3 extends over 17 amino acids. V lost 0 bases to trimming and J lost 0 bases; unmatched junction nucleotides: 2. CDR3 residues: CASSQDRGRANTGELFF. DNA for the CDR3: TGTGCCAGCAGCCAAGATCGCGGGAGGGCGAACACCGGGGAGCTGTTTTTT.

The chain carries TRBV2 and TRBJ1-2; TRBD1 aligns across 10 bases. CDR1 is SNHLY, CDR2 FYNNEI, per germline. The CDR3 is made up of 12 amino acids. Trimming took 10 bases from V and 8 from J; bases not matched to a gene: 7. The CDR3, as DNA: TGTGCCATTGGACAGGGGGAAGACGGCTACACCTTC. Residues: CAIGQGEDGYTF.

The chain uses TRBV18 and TRBJ2-5; 8 bases align to TRBD2. CDR1 is KGHSH and CDR2 is LQKENI in the germline V gene. J gave up 1 base and V 5 bases, and 6 bases lay outside the gene matches. The CDR3 covers 15 residues. The CDR3 DNA follows: TGTGCCAGCTCATCTCGGACTAGCAGCCAAGAGACCCAGTACTTC. Its translation is CASSSRTSSQETQYF.

The rearrangement links TRBV19 to TRBJ2-7, with D possibly being TRBD2 (6 bases). Germline V gene sequence: CDR1 LNHDA, CDR2 SQIVND (reference sequence). CDR3 length: 13 residues. Trimming took off 6 bases at V and 3 bases at J, with 12 bases between the two ends. As DNA, the CDR3 is TGTGCCAGTAGGCCAACTAGCAGCTACGAGCAGTACTTC. This translates into CASRPTSSYEQYF.

The V and J genes are TRBV19 and TRBJ2-4; 8 positions match TRBD1. CDR1 and CDR2 from the germline V gene are LNHDA and SQIVND (reference sequence). With 5 bases clipped from V and 0 bases from J, the junction kept 9 bases outside the gene matches. The CDR3 length is 17 residues. Written as DNA, the CDR3 is TGTGCCAGTAGTTTACAGACAGGGGCCTTAGCCAAAAACATTCAGTACTTC. It is translated as CASSLQTGALAKNIQYF.

V gene TRBV7-9 combines with J gene TRBJ1-6; 7 bases line up with TRBD1. The junction had 7 bases not matched to a gene; V was cut back by 1 base and J by 10 bases. CDR3 length: 15 amino acids. Looked up from germline, CDR1 is SEHNR and CDR2 is FQNEAQ (reference sequence). This CDR3 reads CASSLVRTGQSPLHF. The CDR3 region has the DNA TGTGCCAGCAGCTTAGTAAGGACAGGCCAATCACCCCTCCACTTT.

The V and J genes are TRBV3-1 (or the pseudogene TRBV3-2) and TRBJ2-6; a weak D match, TRBD1 (6 bases). The V end lost 4 bases, the J end lost 4 bases, and 14 bases lay between the germline ends. The germline gives CDR1 LGHDT, CDR2 YNNKEL (reference sequence). CDR3 size: 16 residues. CDR3 sequence: CASSLFRGSGANVLTF. DNA of the CDR3: TGTGCCAGCAGCCTCTTCAGGGGTTCCGGGGCCAACGTCCTGACTTTC.

The chain couples TRBV29-1 to TRBJ2-3; TRBD1 matches at 8 bases. The CDR3 consists of 13 residues. Germline assignment: CDR1 SQVTM and CDR2 ANQGSEA. The ends lost 6 bases at V and 0 bases at J; junction bases unmatched: 2. The CDR3: CSVQGGSTDTQYF. CDR3 nucleotide sequence: TGCAGCGTACAGGGGGGTAGCACAGATACGCAGTATTTT.

This clone was observed a single time. This rearrangement joins TRBV7-2 to TRBJ1-5, with 9 bases aligning to TRBD1. This CDR3 region has 16 residues. J was trimmed by 4 bases and V by 3 bases; bases with no gene match: 7. From germline, CDR1 is SGHTA and CDR2 FQGNSA. The CDR3 spells CASSFQGTGKNQPQHF. The CDR3 region has the DNA TGTGCCAGCAGCTTCCAGGGGACAGGGAAGAATCAGCCCCAGCATTTT.

The genes are TRBV15 and TRBJ2-1, with TRBD2 matching 7 bases. CDR3 length equals 15 residues. The V gene end was trimmed by 5 bases and the J gene end by 3 bases; junction bases not matched to a gene: 7. Germline V lookup: CDR1 LNHNV, CDR2 YYDKDF (reference sequence). The chain's CDR3 is CATSRSGVSYNEQFF. The CDR3 nucleotides read TGTGCCACCAGCCGGAGCGGGGTTAGCTACAATGAGCAGTTCTTC.